The clone carrying this TCR beta chain occurred a few times. What it binds is not known. The germline V gene encodes CDR1 MNHEY and CDR2 SMNVEV (reference sequence). V was trimmed by 5 bases and J by 6 bases, leaving 18 bases between them. The CDR3 is made up of 15 amino acids. This sample was included in a study of T cell repertoires in cytomegalovirus infection. Whole-study findings and limits: HLA-C-restricted CMV-specific TCR beta clonotypes prevailed in the ex vivo response.

MiXCR, applied by TCRdb to the reads, yields one record per CDR3 protein. The sample records approximately 730,000 distinct CDR3 sequences, about 29% being singletons. Sequenced material: cultured CD8+ T cells from PBMCs, taken from culture after CMV antigen stimulation. The chain couples TRBV27 to TRBJ2-3; D uncertain. This TCR derives from a human donor in good health (CMV status not recorded). Some clones in this sample may be carry-over from other donors' samples. Here the CDR3 reads CASSRRVYLEDTQYF. The DNA for the CDR3 is TGTGCCAGCAGTCGACGAGTCTATCTTGAGGATACGCAGTATTTT.